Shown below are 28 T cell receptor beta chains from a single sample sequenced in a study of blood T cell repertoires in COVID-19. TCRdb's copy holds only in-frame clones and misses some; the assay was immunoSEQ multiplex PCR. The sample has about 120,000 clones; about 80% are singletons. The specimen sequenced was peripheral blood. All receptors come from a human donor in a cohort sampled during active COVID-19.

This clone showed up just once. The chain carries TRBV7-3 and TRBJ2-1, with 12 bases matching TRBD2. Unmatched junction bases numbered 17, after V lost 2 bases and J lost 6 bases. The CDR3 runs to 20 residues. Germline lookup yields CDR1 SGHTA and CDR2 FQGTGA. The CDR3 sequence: CASSLQELLAGGSVGNEQFF. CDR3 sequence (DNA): TGTGCCAGCAGCTTACAGGAGCTACTAGCGGGAGGTTCGGTTGGCAATGAGCAGTTCTTC.

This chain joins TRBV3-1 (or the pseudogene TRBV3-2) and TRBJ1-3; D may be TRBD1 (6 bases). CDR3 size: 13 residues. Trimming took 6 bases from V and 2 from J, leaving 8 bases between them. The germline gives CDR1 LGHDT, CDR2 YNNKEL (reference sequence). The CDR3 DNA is TGTGCCAGCAGAAGACAGGCTGGAAACACCATATATTTT. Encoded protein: CASRRQAGNTIYF.

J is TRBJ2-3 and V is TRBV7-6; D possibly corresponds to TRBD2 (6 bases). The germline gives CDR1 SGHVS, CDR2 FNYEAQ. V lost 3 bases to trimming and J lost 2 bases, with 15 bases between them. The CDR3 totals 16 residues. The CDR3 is CASSFGGLSNTDTQYF. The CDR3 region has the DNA TGTGCCAGCAGCTTCGGGGGACTTAGCAACACAGATACGCAGTATTTT.

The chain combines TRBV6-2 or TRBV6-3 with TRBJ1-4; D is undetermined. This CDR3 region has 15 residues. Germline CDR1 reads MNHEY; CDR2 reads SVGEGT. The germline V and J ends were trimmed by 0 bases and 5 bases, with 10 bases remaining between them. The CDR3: CASSYSRLVNEKLFF. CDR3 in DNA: TGTGCCAGCAGTTACTCGAGGCTGGTGAATGAAAAACTGTTTTTT.

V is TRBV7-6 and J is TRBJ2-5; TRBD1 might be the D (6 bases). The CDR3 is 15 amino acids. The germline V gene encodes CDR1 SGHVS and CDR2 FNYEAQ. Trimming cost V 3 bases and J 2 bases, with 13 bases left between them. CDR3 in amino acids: CASSFLTGPQETQYF. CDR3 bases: TGTGCCAGCAGCTTTTTGACAGGACCTCAAGAGACCCAGTACTTC.

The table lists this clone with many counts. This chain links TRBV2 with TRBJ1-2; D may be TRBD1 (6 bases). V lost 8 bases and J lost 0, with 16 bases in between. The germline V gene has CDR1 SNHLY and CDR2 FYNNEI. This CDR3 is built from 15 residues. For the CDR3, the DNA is TGTGCCAGCCGCCCCTCAGGGGTCACTAACTATGGCTACACCTTC. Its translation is CASRPSGVTNYGYTF.

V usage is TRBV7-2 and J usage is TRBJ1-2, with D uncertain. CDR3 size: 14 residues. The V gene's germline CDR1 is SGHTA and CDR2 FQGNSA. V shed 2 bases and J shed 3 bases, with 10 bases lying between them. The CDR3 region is CASSLRTLDYGYTF. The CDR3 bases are TGTGCCAGCAGCTTAAGGACTCTAGACTATGGCTACACCTTC.

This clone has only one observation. The CDR3 bases are TGTGCCAGCAGTACGCAGGGGGCGAGCTCCTACAATGAGCAGTTCTTC. Protein sequence: CASSTQGASSYNEQFF. J is TRBJ2-1 and V is TRBV28, with 8 bases that match TRBD1. The CDR3 is 16 residues long. V was pared by 5 bases and J by 0 bases, with 6 bases of the junction left unmatched. Germline lookup yields CDR1 MDHEN and CDR2 SYDVKM.

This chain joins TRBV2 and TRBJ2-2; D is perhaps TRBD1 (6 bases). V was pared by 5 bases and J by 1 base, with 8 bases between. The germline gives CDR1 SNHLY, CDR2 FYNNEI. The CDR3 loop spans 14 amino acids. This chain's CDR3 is CASSLDRNTGELFF. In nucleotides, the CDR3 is TGTGCCAGCAGTCTGGACAGGAACACCGGGGAGCTGTTTTTT. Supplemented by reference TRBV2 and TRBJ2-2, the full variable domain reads EPEVTQTPSHQVTQMGQEVILRCVPISNHLYFYWYRQILGQKVEFLVSFYNNEISEKSEIFDDQFSVERPDGSNFTLKIRSTKLEDSAMYFCASSLDRNTGELFFGEGSRLTVL.

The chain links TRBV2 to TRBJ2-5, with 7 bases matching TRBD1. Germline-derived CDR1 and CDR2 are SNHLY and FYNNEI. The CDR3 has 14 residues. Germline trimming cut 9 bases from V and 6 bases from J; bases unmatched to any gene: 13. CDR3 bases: TGTGCCAGTTACCAGGACAGGCCAGGGAAGACCCAGTACTTC. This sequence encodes CASYQDRPGKTQYF.

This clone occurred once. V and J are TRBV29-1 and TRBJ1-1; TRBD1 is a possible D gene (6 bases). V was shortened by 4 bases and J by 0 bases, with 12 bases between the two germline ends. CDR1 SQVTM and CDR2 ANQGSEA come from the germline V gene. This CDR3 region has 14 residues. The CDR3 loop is CSVVRGGLNTEAFF. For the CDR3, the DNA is TGCAGCGTTGTAAGGGGGGGTTTGAACACTGAAGCTTTCTTT.

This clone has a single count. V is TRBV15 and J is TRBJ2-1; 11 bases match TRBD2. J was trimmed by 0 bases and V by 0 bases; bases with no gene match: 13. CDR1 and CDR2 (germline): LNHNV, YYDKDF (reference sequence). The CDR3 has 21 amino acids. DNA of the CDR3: TGTGCCACCAGCAGAGAGGCCGGGACTAGCGGTATAGGAGTCTCCTACAATGAGCAGTTCTTC. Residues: CATSREAGTSGIGVSYNEQFF.

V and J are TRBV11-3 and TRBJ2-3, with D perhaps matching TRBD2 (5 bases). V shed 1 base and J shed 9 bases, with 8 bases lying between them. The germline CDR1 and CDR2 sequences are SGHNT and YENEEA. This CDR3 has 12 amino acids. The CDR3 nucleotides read TGTGCCAGCAGCTTAGGGCTAGCAACGCAGTATTTT. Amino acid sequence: CASSLGLATQYF. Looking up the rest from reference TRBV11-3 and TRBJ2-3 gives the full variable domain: EAGVVQSPRYKIIEKKQPVAFWCNPISGHNTLYWYLQNLGQGPELLIRYENEEAVDDSQLPKDRFSAERLKGVDSTLKIQPAELGDSAVYLCASSLGLATQYFGPGTRLTVL.

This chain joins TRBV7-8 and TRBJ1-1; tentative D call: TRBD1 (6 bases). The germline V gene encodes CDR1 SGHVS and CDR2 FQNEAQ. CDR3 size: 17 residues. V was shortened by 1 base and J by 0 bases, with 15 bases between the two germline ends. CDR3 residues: CASSLDSRWDMNTEAFF. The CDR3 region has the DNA TGTGCCAGCAGCTTAGATAGTCGGTGGGACATGAACACTGAAGCTTTCTTT. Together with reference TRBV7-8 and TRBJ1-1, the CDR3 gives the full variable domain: GAGVSQSPRYKVAKRGQDVALRCDPISGHVSLFWYQQALGQGPEFLTYFQNEAQLDKSGLPSDRFFAERPEGSVSTLKIQRTQQEDSAVYLCASSLDSRWDMNTEAFFGQGTRLTVV.

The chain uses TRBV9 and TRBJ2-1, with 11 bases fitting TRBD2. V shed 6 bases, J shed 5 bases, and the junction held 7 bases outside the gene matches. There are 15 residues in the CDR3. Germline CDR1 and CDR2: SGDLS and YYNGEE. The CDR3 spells CASTTLAGGNNEQFF. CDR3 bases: TGTGCCAGCACCACCTTAGCGGGAGGGAACAATGAGCAGTTCTTC.

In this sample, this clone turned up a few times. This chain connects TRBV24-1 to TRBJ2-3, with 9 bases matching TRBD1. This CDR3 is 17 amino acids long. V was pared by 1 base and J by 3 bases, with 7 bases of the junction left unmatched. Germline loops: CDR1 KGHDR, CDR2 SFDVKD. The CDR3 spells CATSDFLSGQGTDTQYF. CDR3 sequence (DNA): TGTGCCACCAGTGATTTTCTTTCGGGACAGGGAACAGATACGCAGTATTTT.

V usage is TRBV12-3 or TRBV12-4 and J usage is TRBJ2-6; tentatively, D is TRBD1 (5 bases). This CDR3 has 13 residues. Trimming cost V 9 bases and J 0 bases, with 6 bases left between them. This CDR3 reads CASTGSGANVLTF. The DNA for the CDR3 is TGTGCCAGTACAGGCTCTGGGGCCAACGTCCTGACTTTC.

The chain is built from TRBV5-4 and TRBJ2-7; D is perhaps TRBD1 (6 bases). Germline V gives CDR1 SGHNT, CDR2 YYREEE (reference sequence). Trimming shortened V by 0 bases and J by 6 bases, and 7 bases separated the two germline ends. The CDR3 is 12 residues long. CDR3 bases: TGTGCCAGCAGCTTGGGGGGGCCCGAGCAGTACTTC. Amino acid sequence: CASSLGGPEQYF.

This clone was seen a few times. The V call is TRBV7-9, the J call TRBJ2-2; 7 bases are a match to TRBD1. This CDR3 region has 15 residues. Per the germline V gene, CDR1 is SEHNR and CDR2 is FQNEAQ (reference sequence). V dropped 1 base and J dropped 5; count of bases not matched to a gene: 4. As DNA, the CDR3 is TGTGCCAGCAGCTTAGGACAGGGATGGACCGGGGAGCTGTTTTTT. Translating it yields CASSLGQGWTGELFF.

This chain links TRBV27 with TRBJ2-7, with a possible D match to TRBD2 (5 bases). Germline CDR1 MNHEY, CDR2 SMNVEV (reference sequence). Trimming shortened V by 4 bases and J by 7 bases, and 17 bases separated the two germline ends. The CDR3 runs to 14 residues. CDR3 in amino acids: CASSSPGYPREQYF. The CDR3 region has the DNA TGTGCCAGCAGTTCACCGGGGTACCCTCGAGAGCAGTACTTC.

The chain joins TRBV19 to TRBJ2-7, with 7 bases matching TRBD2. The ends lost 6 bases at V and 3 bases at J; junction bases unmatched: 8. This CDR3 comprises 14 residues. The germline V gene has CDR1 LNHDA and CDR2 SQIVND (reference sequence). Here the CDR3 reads CASRQVGEGYEQYF. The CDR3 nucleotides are TGTGCCAGTAGGCAGGTCGGGGAGGGCTACGAGCAGTACTTC.

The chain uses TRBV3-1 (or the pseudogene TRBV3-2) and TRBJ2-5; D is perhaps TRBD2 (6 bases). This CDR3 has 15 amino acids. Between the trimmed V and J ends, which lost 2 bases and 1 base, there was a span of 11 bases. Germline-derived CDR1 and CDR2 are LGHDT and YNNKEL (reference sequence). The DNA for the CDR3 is TGTGCCAGCAGCCAATGGGGGGAGGCCCAAGAGACCCAGTACTTC. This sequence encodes CASSQWGEAQETQYF.

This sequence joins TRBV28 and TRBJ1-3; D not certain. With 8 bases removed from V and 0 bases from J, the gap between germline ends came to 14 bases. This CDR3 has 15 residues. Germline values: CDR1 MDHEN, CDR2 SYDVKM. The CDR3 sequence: CASWNRVYSGNTIYF. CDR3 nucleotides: TGTGCCAGCTGGAATCGGGTTTACTCTGGAAACACCATATATTTT.

DNA for the CDR3: TGTGCCAGCAGTCACCTGGCGGAGGGTGGCGAGCAGTACTTC. Translating gives CASSHLAEGGEQYF. This rearrangement joins TRBV27 to TRBJ2-7; the D gene is possibly TRBD2 (6 bases). V was cut by 5 bases and J by 6 bases, with 17 bases left in between. Per germline, CDR1 MNHEY and CDR2 SMNVEV (reference sequence). This CDR3 contains 14 residues.

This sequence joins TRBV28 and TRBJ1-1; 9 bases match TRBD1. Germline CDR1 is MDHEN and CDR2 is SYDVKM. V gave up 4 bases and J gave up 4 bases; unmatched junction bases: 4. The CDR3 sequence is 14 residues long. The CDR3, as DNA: TGTGCCAGCAGTTCCGGGACAGGGCCCACTGAAGCTTTCTTT. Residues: CASSSGTGPTEAFF.

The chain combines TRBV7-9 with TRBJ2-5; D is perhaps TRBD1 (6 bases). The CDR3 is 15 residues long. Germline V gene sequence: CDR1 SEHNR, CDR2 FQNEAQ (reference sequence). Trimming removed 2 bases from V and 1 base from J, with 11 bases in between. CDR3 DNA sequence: TGTGCCAGCAGCTTACCCCAGGGGTCCCAAGAGACCCAGTACTTC. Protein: CASSLPQGSQETQYF.

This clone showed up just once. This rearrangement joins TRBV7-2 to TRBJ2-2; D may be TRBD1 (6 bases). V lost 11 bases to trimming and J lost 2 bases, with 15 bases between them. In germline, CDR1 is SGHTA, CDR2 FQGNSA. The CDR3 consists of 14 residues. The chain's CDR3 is CASGQGHNTGELFF. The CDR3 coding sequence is TGTGCCTCCGGGCAGGGGCACAACACCGGGGAGCTGTTTTTT. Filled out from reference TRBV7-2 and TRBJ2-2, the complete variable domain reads GAGVSQSPSNKVTEKGKDVELRCDPISGHTALYWYRQSLGQGLEFLIYFQGNSAPDKSGLPSDRFSAERTGGSVSTLTIQRTQQEDSAVYLCASGQGHNTGELFFGEGSRLTVL.

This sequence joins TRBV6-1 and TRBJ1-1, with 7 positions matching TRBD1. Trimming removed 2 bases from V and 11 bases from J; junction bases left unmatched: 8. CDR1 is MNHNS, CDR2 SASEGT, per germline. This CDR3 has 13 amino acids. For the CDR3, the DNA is TGTGCCAGCAGTGAATATGGAGGGGGCGAGGCTTTCTTT. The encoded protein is CASSEYGGGEAFF.